This note documents a single T cell receptor beta chain sequence. Its target is not known. The data were taken from a study of T cell responses to AZD1222 COVID-19 vaccine. Sequencing was performed with immunoSEQ multiplex PCR; in TCRdb, only in-frame clones are kept and a portion is missing. The sample shows more than 100,000 clones, around nine tenths of them seen only once. Study conclusions and caveats: Sampling that yielded the repertoires occurred only after the peak T cell response. Breadth and depth of Spike-specific TCRs rose after two AZD1222 doses. CD4 TCRs associated with vaccination spanned spike, dominating at 160-218 and 743-854.

The CDR3 is 15 residues long. V shed 0 bases and J 2 bases; nucleotides not matched to a gene: 0. The germline V gene encodes CDR1 SGHNT and CDR2 YYREEE (reference sequence). The chain couples TRBV5-4 to TRBJ2-5; TRBD2 aligns across 11 bases. This clonotype was obtained from an adult in good health. The material was peripheral blood, obtained on day 0 of AZD1222 vaccination. For the CDR3, the DNA is TGTGCCAGCAGCTTGGCTAGCGGGAGGCAAGAGACCCAGTACTTC. Amino acids: CASSLASGRQETQYF.